This T cell receptor beta chain was identified in a study of Graves' ophthalmopathy and Graves' hyperthyroidism. This clonotype was seen ten or more times. Germline-derived CDR1 and CDR2 are ENHRY and SYGVKD. Losses at the gene ends were 6 bases for V and 2 bases for J; bases not matched to a gene: 9. This CDR3 spans 15 amino acids. The PBMC fraction was derived from over 9 ml of fresh peripheral blood. CDR3 regions of TCR beta were amplified from RNA transcripts. An opening RT-PCR round employed HTBI primers and preceded a second-round multiplex PCR. One entry per CDR3 protein, called by TCRdb with MiXCR from the multiplex PCR reads. The sample has some 400,000 distinct CDR3 sequences, about 17% seen once.

This chain joins TRBV10-3 and TRBJ2-7; 8 positions match TRBD1. The specimen was peripheral blood. The sequence was obtained from a woman younger than 30 with Graves' ophthalmopathy. CDR3 residues: CAIRTGTGDTYEQYF. CDR3 coding DNA: TGTGCCATCAGAACCGGGACAGGTGATACCTACGAGCAGTACTTC.